The sequence of this T cell receptor beta chain was determined in a study of CD8 T cells in ankylosing spondylitis. A remark on this clonotype: Its matching antigen is unknown.

TCRdb processed the 5' RACE reads anew with MiXCR; each CDR3 protein has one entry. The repertoire includes under 120,000 distinct CDR3 sequences, less than 25% of them detected once, and 12% sits in the top ten. General study findings and limits: Ankylosing spondylitis blood seemed to carry a telltale TCR beta motif made of several highly homologous variants. Earlier authors reported some of these motif variants in reactive arthritis synovial fluid and blood. According to the report, clones linked to the disease were significantly enriched in matched synovial fluid samples taken from ankylosing spondylitis patients.

V gave up 5 bases and J gave up 6 bases; unmatched junction bases: 5. The CDR3 length is 15 residues. The V call is TRBV12-3 or TRBV12-4, the J call TRBJ2-1, with 12 bases fitting TRBD2. The source material was synovial fluid, either unsorted or a sorted T cell fraction (not recorded which). This clonotype was sampled from a male donor with ankylosing spondylitis. The CDR3 sequence is CASSPGLAGINEQFF. CDR3 DNA: TGTGCCAGCAGTCCTGGACTAGCGGGGATCAATGAGCAGTTCTTC.